Following are 13 T cell receptor beta chains from one sample sequenced in a study of T cells in Graves' hyperthyroidism and ophthalmopathy. What was amplified from RNA transcripts were TCR beta CDR3 regions. HTBI primers were used for first-round RT-PCR of the TCR CDR3. TCRdb reprocessed the multiplex PCR reads via MiXCR and lists one record per CDR3 protein. The profile shows 620,000 or so distinct CDR3 sequences, about 14% of them singletons. Sequenced material: blood. The receptors here all came from a woman aged 50 to 65 with Graves' ophthalmopathy.

The rearrangement links TRBV4-1 to TRBJ2-5; a weak D match, TRBD2 (5 bases). With 2 bases removed from V and 5 bases from J, the gap between germline ends came to 18 bases. The CDR3 contains 16 residues. Germline V CDR1 and CDR2: MGHRA, YSYEKL. The CDR3 nucleotides are TGCGCCAGCAGCCAAACTGGTGGGAGCGGACGGGAGACCCAGTACTTC. This codes for CASSQTGGSGRETQYF.

This clonotype appeared many times. The V and J genes are TRBV6-1 and TRBJ2-3; TRBD2 aligns across 10 bases. This CDR3 spans 16 amino acids. With 6 bases clipped from V and 4 bases from J, the junction kept 10 bases outside the gene matches. Germline lookup yields CDR1 MNHNS and CDR2 SASEGT. The CDR3 DNA follows: TGTGCCAGCAGAGATCAAGCGGGAGGGGGCGCAGATACGCAGTATTTT. The encoded protein is CASRDQAGGGADTQYF.

This clonotype has at least ten counts. V and J are TRBV5-1 and TRBJ2-7; TRBD2 agrees at 8 bases. CDR3 length: 14 amino acids. Trimming cost V 4 bases and J 0 bases; bases outside gene matches: 3. Germline assignment: CDR1 SGHRS and CDR2 YFSETQ. In DNA form, the CDR3 reads TGCGCCAGCAGCCAGGGACTAGTCTCCTACGAGCAGTACTTC. It yields the protein CASSQGLVSYEQYF.

This clonotype was recorded a few times. The CDR3 region has the DNA TGTGCCAGCAGCCCCTGGTCTGGAAACACCATATATTTT. Its protein product is CASSPWSGNTIYF. V gene TRBV14 combines with J gene TRBJ1-3; D is undetermined. Germline V gene lookup returns CDR1 SGHDN and CDR2 FVKESK. The CDR3 spans 13 residues. Trimming stripped 4 bases from V and 1 base from J, with 5 bases between.

The V and J genes are TRBV6-2 or TRBV6-3 and TRBJ1-1; D might be TRBD1 (6 bases). The ends were cut back, 6 bases at V and 5 bases at J, with 16 bases in the middle. Germline V gene data show CDR1 as MNHEY and CDR2 as SVGEGT. The CDR3 runs 14 residues. The CDR3 loop is CASRGLRGGTEAFF. The CDR3, as DNA: TGTGCCAGCAGGGGTCTCAGGGGAGGGACTGAAGCTTTCTTT.

This clonotype showed up many times. The chain joins TRBV7-9 to TRBJ2-4; D possibly uses TRBD1 or TRBD2 (5 bases each). V was trimmed by 5 bases and J by 1 base, leaving 24 bases between them. The CDR3 length is 19 residues. The V gene's germline CDR1 is SEHNR and CDR2 FQNEAQ (reference sequence). CDR3 loop: CASSPNVDSSGGAKNIQYF. The CDR3 DNA is TGTGCCAGCAGCCCGAATGTTGACAGTTCCGGCGGGGCCAAAAACATTCAGTACTTC.

There are many counts of this clonotype. CDR3 DNA sequence: TGTGCCAGCAGTGAAGGCGGGACAGGAAGAAGCTACACCTTC. Residues: CASSEGGTGRSYTF. This chain uses TRBV28 with TRBJ1-2, with 8 bases aligning to TRBD1. V shed 5 bases and J 9 bases; nucleotides not matched to a gene: 11. CDR3 size: 14 residues. Germline assignment: CDR1 MDHEN and CDR2 SYDVKM.

The chain employs TRBV4-3 and TRBJ2-7; 7 bases map to TRBD2. Germline trimming cut 5 bases from V and 3 bases from J; bases unmatched to any gene: 7. The germline V gene encodes CDR1 LGHNA and CDR2 YSLEER. This CDR3 has 14 amino acids. The chain's CDR3 is CASSTRLASYEQYF. The DNA of the CDR3 is TGCGCCAGCAGCACCCGACTAGCAAGCTACGAGCAGTACTTC.

There are many counts of this clonotype. J is TRBJ2-7 and V is TRBV7-9; D is ambiguous. Germline assignment: CDR1 SEHNR and CDR2 FQNEAQ (reference sequence). This CDR3 comprises 14 residues. V lost 5 bases and J lost 0, with 11 bases in between. Here the CDR3 reads CASSVHHLSYEQYF. DNA of the CDR3: TGTGCCAGCAGCGTCCATCATCTCTCCTACGAGCAGTACTTC.

This clonotype occurred many times. The chain joins TRBV5-5 to TRBJ2-7; the match to TRBD2 covers 8 bases. V trimming: 4 bases; J trimming: 3 bases; junction bases outside the gene matches: 9. Looked up from germline, CDR1 is SGHKS and CDR2 is YYEKEE (reference sequence). The CDR3 extends over 15 amino acids. The CDR3 protein is CASSHLAGAVYEQYF. CDR3 DNA sequence: TGTGCCAGCAGCCACCTAGCGGGTGCGGTCTACGAGCAGTACTTC.

This clonotype has only a few counts. The chain carries TRBV24-1 and TRBJ2-1, with TRBD2 matching 8 bases. Germline-derived CDR1 and CDR2 are KGHDR and SFDVKD. The CDR3 spans 16 residues. J lost 8 bases, V lost 1 base, and 9 bases had no gene match. The CDR3 sequence: CATSDFSAGASDEQFF. Written as DNA, the CDR3 is TGTGCCACCAGTGATTTCTCAGCGGGAGCATCTGATGAGCAGTTCTTC.

Many counts were recorded for this clonotype. The V and J genes are TRBV28 and TRBJ2-5; no reliable D call. Deletions cut 2 bases from V and 3 bases from J, with 13 bases between. The CDR3 is 15 residues long. The V gene's germline CDR1 is MDHEN and CDR2 SYDVKM. In nucleotides, the CDR3 is TGTGCCAGCAGTTTAAACGGCAGAGCCAAAGAGACCCAGTACTTC. It specifies CASSLNGRAKETQYF.

This clonotype was detected many times. The chain is built from TRBV6-6 and TRBJ1-1; D not certain. CDR3 length equals 16 residues. CDR1 MNHNY and CDR2 SVGAGI come from the germline V gene (reference sequence). V gave up 2 bases and J gave up 8 bases, with 21 bases separating them. The CDR3 DNA follows: TGTGCCAGCAGTTACCCTCCTCGAACCGCCACATCCGAAGCTTTCTTT. Residues: CASSYPPRTATSEAFF.